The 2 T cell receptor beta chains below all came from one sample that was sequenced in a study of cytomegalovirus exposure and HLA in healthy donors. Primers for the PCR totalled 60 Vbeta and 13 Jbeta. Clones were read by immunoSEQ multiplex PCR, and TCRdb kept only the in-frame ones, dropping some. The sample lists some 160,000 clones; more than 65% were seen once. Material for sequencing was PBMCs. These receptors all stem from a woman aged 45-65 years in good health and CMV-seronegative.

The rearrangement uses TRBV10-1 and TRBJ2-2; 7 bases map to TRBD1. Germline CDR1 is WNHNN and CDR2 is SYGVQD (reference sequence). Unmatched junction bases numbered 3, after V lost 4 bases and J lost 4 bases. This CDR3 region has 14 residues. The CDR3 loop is CASSGAGGTGELFF. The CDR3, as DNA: TGCGCCAGCAGTGGGGCAGGGGGCACCGGGGAGCTGTTTTTT.

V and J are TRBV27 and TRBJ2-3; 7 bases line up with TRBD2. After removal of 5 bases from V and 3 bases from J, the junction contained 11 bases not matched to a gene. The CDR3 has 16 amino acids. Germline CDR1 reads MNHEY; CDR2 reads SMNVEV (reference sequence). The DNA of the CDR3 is TGTGCCAGCAGTCCAACGGGAGGCATCAAAACAGATACGCAGTATTTT. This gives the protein CASSPTGGIKTDTQYF.